This TCR beta chain was captured in a study of blood T cell repertoires in COVID-19. Study context: The United States, Italy and Spain provided the acute and convalescent COVID-19 samples.

TCRdb keeps only in-frame clones here, not all; method: immunoSEQ multiplex PCR. The data hold approximately 84,000 clones, with approximately 87% observed a single time. With V trimmed by 5 bases and J by 0 bases, 0 bases remained unmatched. The CDR3 length is 14 residues. The V gene's germline CDR1 is SGHAT and CDR2 FQDESV (reference sequence). V and J are TRBV11-1 and TRBJ2-1; 8 bases are a match to TRBD2. The sequenced material came from peripheral blood. This sequence originates from a human donor with active COVID-19. The donor label of this sample is uncertain. In nucleotides, the CDR3 is TGTGCCAGCAGCAGCGGGGGCTCCTACAATGAGCAGTTCTTC. Protein sequence: CASSSGGSYNEQFF. Variable domain in full (rest from reference TRBV11-1 and TRBJ2-1): EAEVAQSPRYKITEKSQAVAFWCDPISGHATLYWYRQILGQGPELLVQFQDESVVDDSQLPKDRFSAERLKGVDSTLKIQPAELGDSAMYLCASSSGGSYNEQFFGPGTRLTVL.